This passage covers 22 T cell receptor beta chains from one sample sequenced in a study of blood T cells in healthy people across ages. PCR was performed a second time for roughly 6 to 12 cycles using a sample-barcoded 5' primer and a J-beta primer mix. TCRdb fed the 5' RACE reads into MiXCR, producing one record per CDR3 protein. The data show hundreds of thousands of distinct CDR3 sequences, with 45% to 60% seen just once and about 13% held by the top ten. Source material: blood. The receptors were gathered from a woman of 80 years or more in good health.

The V gene is TRBV2, the J gene TRBJ2-5; TRBD2 aligns across 7 bases. Per germline, CDR1 SNHLY and CDR2 FYNNEI. Trimming took 1 base from V and 13 from J; bases not matched to a gene: 6. CDR3 size: 12 residues. The CDR3 DNA is TGTGCCAGCAGTGAAGTCGGAACTAGCGTGTACTTC. Protein sequence: CASSEVGTSVYF.

The table lists this clonotype with a count of one. The CDR3 loop reads CASREVGTQYF. CDR3 nucleotides: TGTGCCAGCAGGGAGGTAGGGACCCAGTACTTC. The J gene is TRBJ2-7, the V gene TRBV25-1, with D perhaps matching TRBD2 (5 bases). TRBJ2-5 explains the end of the DNA better; the J call may be wrong. This CDR3 has 11 residues. CDR1 is MGHDK and CDR2 is SYGVNS in the germline V gene.

With regard to this clonotype: A clone one base away is much larger, so this may be a read error. V and J are TRBV27 and TRBJ2-3, with D hard to call. Trimming stripped 11 bases from V and 3 bases from J, with 6 bases between. From germline, CDR1 is MNHEY and CDR2 SMNVEV (reference sequence). The CDR3 totals 10 residues. The CDR3 DNA sequence: TGTGCCGGCGGTACAGATACGCAGTATTTT. It codes for CAGGTDTQYF.

This clonotype was seen repeatedly, ten times or more. The gene calls are TRBV5-1 and TRBJ2-3, with no clear D. V dropped 4 bases and J dropped 5 bases, with 8 bases sitting between them. This CDR3 contains 12 residues. CDR1 is SGHRS, CDR2 YFSETQ, per germline. As DNA, the CDR3 is TGCGCCAGCAGCCCCCCACAAGATACGCAGTATTTT. It encodes CASSPPQDTQYF.

The rearrangement joins TRBV5-1 to TRBJ2-3; D possibly uses TRBD1 or TRBD2 (5 bases each). The V end was cut by 0 bases, the J end by 4 bases, with 9 bases between. Germline V gene lookup returns CDR1 SGHRS and CDR2 YFSETQ. This CDR3 comprises 14 residues. The CDR3 sequence is CASSLAGPPDTQYF. The CDR3 DNA is TGCGCCAGCAGCTTGGCGGGACCCCCAGATACGCAGTATTTT.

This clonotype has more than one count but fewer than ten. The V and J genes are TRBV20-1 and TRBJ2-7; D may be TRBD2 (6 bases). V shed 0 bases and J shed 6 bases, with 18 bases lying between them. This CDR3 has 15 residues. CDR1 and CDR2 (germline): DFQATT, SNEGSKA (reference sequence). The CDR3 reads CSAREGGPRGSEQYF. The DNA of the CDR3 is TGCAGTGCTAGAGAGGGGGGTCCGCGCGGTTCCGAGCAGTACTTC.

In its sample, this clonotype was seen a few times. The rearrangement links TRBV5-1 to TRBJ2-2, with D hard to call. From germline, CDR1 is SGHRS and CDR2 YFSETQ. The V end lost 2 bases, the J end lost 5 bases, and 7 bases lay between the germline ends. The CDR3 loop spans 13 amino acids. The CDR3 DNA sequence: TGCGCCAGCAGCTTCGAGAGGACCGGGGAGCTGTTTTTT. Its protein is CASSFERTGELFF.

This clonotype was counted at least ten times. This chain's CDR3 is CASSLSGRDTDTQYF. The CDR3 DNA is TGTGCCAGCAGCTTGTCGGGCAGGGACACAGATACGCAGTATTTT. The V gene is TRBV5-6, the J gene TRBJ2-3; possibly TRBD1 for D (5 bases). V shed 1 base and J shed 2 bases, with 11 bases lying between them. The CDR3 sequence is 15 residues long. CDR1 is SGHDT and CDR2 is YYEEEE in the germline V gene.

The J gene is TRBJ2-1, the V gene TRBV6-2 or TRBV6-3; TRBD2 matches 12 bases. Gene TRBJ2-7 matches the end of the DNA better, so the J call may be wrong. This CDR3 region has 16 residues. Germline V gives CDR1 MNHEY, CDR2 SVGEGT. For the CDR3, the DNA is TGTGCCAGCAGTTACTCGACTAGCGGGGGAGACAATGAGCAGTACTTC. Translating it yields CASSYSTSGGDNEQYF.

Points on this clonotype: One end of the junction varies from germline; a read error may be responsible. For the CDR3, the DNA is TGTGCCAGCAGTAGACCTCAGGGCGAGCGGTACTTC. Its protein product is CASSRPQGERYF. The genes are TRBV6-5 and TRBJ2-7; D possibly corresponds to TRBD1 (5 bases). Germline V gene data show CDR1 as MNHEY and CDR2 as SVGAGI. The CDR3 sequence is 12 residues long.

The gene calls are TRBV30 and TRBJ1-2, with D hard to call. In germline, CDR1 is GTSNPN, CDR2 SVGIG (reference sequence). The CDR3 is 13 residues long. V was trimmed by 2 bases and J by 1 base, leaving 8 bases between them. CDR3 coding DNA: TGTGCCTGGAGTCCAGCCCTTAACTATGGCTACACCTTC. Its protein is CAWSPALNYGYTF.

In DNA, the CDR3 is TGCAGTGCTACCGGTGGCGGGGGGAGCACAGATACGCAGTATTTT. Protein: CSATGGGGSTDTQYF. This chain uses TRBV20-1 with TRBJ2-3, with 8 bases identical to TRBD2. Germline V gene sequence: CDR1 DFQATT, CDR2 SNEGSKA (reference sequence). The CDR3 consists of 15 residues. Trimming removed 4 bases from V and 0 bases from J; junction bases left unmatched: 6.

The J gene is TRBJ1-5, the V gene TRBV19; possible D gene TRBD1, 5 bases. The CDR3 spans 14 residues. Trimming stripped 2 bases from V and 8 bases from J, with 13 bases between. The germline V gene encodes CDR1 LNHDA and CDR2 SQIVND (reference sequence). Here the CDR3 reads CASSIQGADKPQHF. The CDR3 DNA reads as TGTGCCAGTAGTATACAGGGCGCAGATAAGCCCCAGCATTTT.

With respect to this clonotype: A much larger clone sits a single nucleotide away, making a read error possible. The genes are TRBV10-3 and TRBJ2-1; TRBD2 agrees at 10 bases. This CDR3 spans 15 amino acids. From germline, CDR1 is ENHRY and CDR2 SYGVKD. In DNA form, the CDR3 reads TGTGCCATCAGTGGACTAGCGGGCTCCTACAATGAGCAGTTATTC. Translated, it gives CAISGLAGSYNEQLF.

The V call is TRBV11-2, the J call TRBJ2-5; D is unclear. The CDR3 runs to 13 residues. V dropped 6 bases and J dropped 1 base, with 9 bases sitting between them. Germline loops: CDR1 SGHAT, CDR2 FQNNGV. The DNA of the CDR3 is TGTGCCAGCAGTTTTGAGGTCCAAGAGACCCAGTACTTC. Its protein is CASSFEVQETQYF.

V is TRBV27 and J is TRBJ2-1; D may be TRBD1 (5 bases). The J call is uncertain, as TRBJ2-7 better fits the DNA end. This CDR3 has 17 residues. CDR1 is MNHEY and CDR2 is SMNVEV in the germline V gene (reference sequence). CDR3 in DNA: TGTGCCAGCAGTTTATTGGGAATTGACAGCTCCTACAATGAGCAGTACTTC. Translation: CASSLLGIDSSYNEQYF.

The rearrangement uses TRBV27 and TRBJ1-2; a weak D match, TRBD1 (5 bases). V lost 6 bases and J 0 bases, leaving 11 bases between the germline ends. CDR1 is MNHEY and CDR2 is SMNVEV in the germline V gene (reference sequence). This CDR3 spans 14 amino acids. In DNA, the CDR3 is TGTGCCAGCAGCCGGGACCCAGCTAACTATGGCTACACCTTC. Protein: CASSRDPANYGYTF.

The CDR3 sequence: CASSLKSGTDYGYTF. The CDR3 DNA is TGTGCCAGCAGTCTTAAATCCGGGACGGACTATGGCTACACCTTC. The chain employs TRBV9 and TRBJ1-2, with D perhaps matching TRBD1 (5 bases). The germline V gene has CDR1 SGDLS and CDR2 YYNGEE. With 5 bases removed from V and 3 bases from J, the gap between germline ends came to 17 bases. CDR3 length: 15 amino acids.

This clonotype was recorded a few times. Being one base from a much bigger clone, this may be a read error. The gene calls are TRBV5-1 and TRBJ2-1; 11 bases align to TRBD2. The end of the DNA fits TRBJ2-7 better, so the J call may be wrong. CDR3 length equals 16 residues. Germline lookup yields CDR1 SGHRS and CDR2 YFSETQ. CDR3: CASSLEASGGYNEQYF. The CDR3 nucleotides read TGCGCCAGCAGCTTGGAGGCTAGCGGGGGGTACAATGAGCAGTACTTC.

The gene calls are TRBV7-8 and TRBJ2-7, with D possibly being TRBD1 (6 bases). V dropped 3 bases and J dropped 3 bases, with 12 bases sitting between them. Germline V gene lookup returns CDR1 SGHVS and CDR2 FQNEAQ. The CDR3 consists of 14 residues. This chain's CDR3 is CASSFPDRSYEQYF. As DNA, the CDR3 is TGTGCCAGCAGCTTCCCGGACAGAAGCTACGAGCAGTACTTC.

V is TRBV7-9 and J is TRBJ2-3; TRBD2 matches 9 bases. Germline CDR1 and CDR2: SEHNR and FQNEAQ (reference sequence). V gave up 5 bases and J gave up 2 bases; unmatched junction bases: 11. The CDR3 totals 17 residues. As DNA, the CDR3 is TGTGCCAGCAGCGGAGGGACTAGCAGAACATACACAGATACGCAGTATTTT. Its protein product is CASSGGTSRTYTDTQYF.

Points on this clonotype: A much bigger clone sits one base away, suggesting this may be a read error. The chain recombines TRBV25-1 with TRBJ2-7; the D is unclear. Deletions cut 7 bases from V and 4 bases from J, with 8 bases between. There are 11 residues in the CDR3. Germline V gives CDR1 MGHDK, CDR2 SYGVNS. The CDR3 sequence is CASTLYYEQYF. The DNA of the CDR3 is TGTGCCAGCACTTTATATTACGAGCAGTACTTC.